Presented here are 26 T cell receptor beta chains from one specimen sequenced in a study of metastatic and nonmetastatic thyroid tumors. With MiXCR, TCRdb reprocessed the PCR reads. This repertoire shows approximately 90,000 clones, roughly 13% found once; its top ten account for approximately 10%. All patients were untreated before thyroid surgery. Sequenced input: blood. All receptors come from a female donor with papillary thyroid cancer or a benign thyroid nodule (not recorded which). Some clones in this sample may be carry-over from other donors' samples.

At least ten counts were recorded for this clone. This sequence joins TRBV5-1 and TRBJ2-2; 8 positions match TRBD2. The CDR3 sequence is 15 residues long. Germline-derived CDR1 and CDR2 are SGHRS and YFSETQ. The junction had 8 bases not matched to a gene; V was cut back by 4 bases and J by 6 bases. The CDR3 reads CASSAGLAGSGELFF. DNA of the CDR3: TGCGCCAGCAGCGCCGGACTAGCCGGTTCCGGGGAGCTGTTTTTT.

This chain uses TRBV20-1 with TRBJ1-1; D gene ambiguous. There are 11 residues in the CDR3. CDR1 is DFQATT, CDR2 SNEGSKA, per germline (reference sequence). Trimming took off 5 bases at V and 6 bases at J, with 10 bases between the two ends. The CDR3 sequence: CSACYYPEAFF. The CDR3 bases are TGCAGTGCTTGCTATTATCCTGAAGCTTTCTTT.

This clone was seen many times. The chain employs TRBV14 and TRBJ2-7, with D tentatively TRBD1 or TRBD2 (5 bases each). The CDR3 runs 13 residues. Germline V gene lookup returns CDR1 SGHDN and CDR2 FVKESK. Trimming cost V 4 bases and J 6 bases, with 13 bases left between them. In DNA, the CDR3 is TGTGCCAGCAGCCCCGGGACCCACGTCGAGCAGTACTTC. Amino acids: CASSPGTHVEQYF.

Notes on this clone: This may be a read error, as it is one base from a much larger clone. The gene calls are TRBV5-1 and TRBJ2-3; weak D call: TRBD1 (5 bases). Trimming took off 3 bases at V and 6 bases at J, with 17 bases between the two ends. This CDR3 has 15 amino acids. Per the germline V gene, CDR1 is SGHRS and CDR2 is YFSETQ. The CDR3 DNA reads TGCGCCAGCAGCTCAGCCCCACAGGAAATGGATACGCAGTATTTT. Its translation: CASSSAPQEMDTQYF.

This clone was detected a few times. This sequence may be a read error, since a much larger clone differs from it by one base. The chain is built from TRBV7-2 and TRBJ2-1, with D uncertain. Trimming cost V 5 bases and J 7 bases, with 9 bases left between them. Germline lookup yields CDR1 SGHTA and CDR2 FQGNSA. This CDR3 has 12 residues. CDR3 DNA: TGTGCCAGCAGCCCGGCTCGTAATGAGCAGTTCTTC. It translates to CASSPARNEQFF.

This clone was found many times. The rearrangement links TRBV10-3 to TRBJ1-2, with a weak D call TRBD1 (5 bases). V lost 7 bases, J lost 3 bases, and 9 bases lay in between. The CDR3 runs 12 residues. CDR1 and CDR2 (germline): ENHRY, SYGVKD. The CDR3 loop is CAIKGTDYGYTF. In DNA form, the CDR3 reads TGTGCCATCAAGGGGACCGACTATGGCTACACCTTC.

The gene calls are TRBV20-1 and TRBJ2-1; TRBD2 agrees at 9 bases. Germline CDR1 DFQATT, CDR2 SNEGSKA (reference sequence). V was pared by 8 bases and J by 1 base, with 15 bases of the junction left unmatched. CDR3 size: 17 residues. As DNA, the CDR3 is TGCAGTCTAACGACTAGCGGTAGTGCCGGGTCCTACAATGAGCAGTTCTTC. Translated, it gives CSLTTSGSAGSYNEQFF.

As for this clone: Sequence at one end of the junction differs from germline and may be a read error. The rearrangement joins TRBV6-9 to TRBJ2-1, with 9 bases identical to TRBD2. The CDR3 consists of 17 residues. Germline V gene sequence: CDR1 MNHGY, CDR2 SVAAGI. In DNA, the CDR3 is TGTGCCAGCAGTTACTCGCATCTAGCGGGAATGTACAATGAACAGTTCTTC. It encodes CASSYSHLAGMYNEQFF.

This clone was observed many times. V is TRBV28 and J is TRBJ1-1; 12 bases are a match to TRBD1. From germline, CDR1 is MDHEN and CDR2 SYDVKM. CDR3 length: 16 residues. J lost 0 bases, V lost 4 bases, and 3 bases had no gene match. CDR3 protein: CASSSGTGGVNTEAFF. Written as DNA, the CDR3 is TGTGCCAGCAGTTCCGGGACAGGGGGCGTGAACACTGAAGCTTTCTTT.

This clone was found a few times. This chain connects TRBV6-1 to TRBJ1-5; D perhaps matches TRBD1 (5 bases). The CDR3 length is 14 residues. Between the trimmed V and J ends, which lost 4 bases and 0 bases, there was a span of 7 bases. Germline-derived CDR1 and CDR2 are MNHNS and SASEGT. The DNA of the CDR3 is TGTGCCAGCAGTGGGGACCTTAGCAATCAGCCCCAGCATTTT. Its translation: CASSGDLSNQPQHF.

Many counts were recorded for this clone. With a much larger clone just one base away, this may be a read error. This chain joins TRBV20-1 and TRBJ2-7, with a possible D match to TRBD2 (6 bases). In germline, CDR1 is DFQATT, CDR2 SNEGSKA (reference sequence). CDR3 length: 13 amino acids. The CDR3 DNA sequence: TGCAGTGCTATTCCGGGACTCCGCTACGGGCAGTACTTC. This gives the protein CSAIPGLRYGQYF.

This clone was seen ten or more times. The chain couples TRBV7-3 to TRBJ2-2, with 8 bases identical to TRBD1. Germline V gene sequence: CDR1 SGHTA, CDR2 FQGTGA. Trimming removed 3 bases from V and 1 base from J; junction bases left unmatched: 1. The CDR3 is 15 amino acids. CDR3 residues: CASSFGTGNTGELFF. The CDR3 region has the DNA TGTGCCAGCAGCTTTGGGACAGGGAACACCGGGGAGCTGTTTTTT.

Details on this clone: A much larger clone is a single base away; this may be a read error. The CDR3 DNA sequence: TGCAGTGCTAGGATCGGGGCCAACTTCCTGACTTTC. It yields the protein CSARIGANFLTF. V usage is TRBV20-1 and J usage is TRBJ2-6; D is perhaps TRBD1 or TRBD2 (5 bases each). This CDR3 spans 12 amino acids. The germline gives CDR1 DFQATT, CDR2 SNEGSKA (reference sequence).

There are many counts of this clone. This chain uses TRBV7-2 with TRBJ2-2; D is perhaps TRBD2 (5 bases). Germline V gives CDR1 SGHTA, CDR2 FQGNSA. V was cut by 3 bases and J by 6 bases, with 8 bases left in between. The CDR3 is made up of 13 amino acids. CDR3 DNA sequence: TGTGCCAGCAGCTTGAGGGCCTCCGGGGAGCTGTTTTTT. This sequence encodes CASSLRASGELFF.

A word on this clone: This may be a read error: a much more frequent sequence differs by one nucleotide. The rearrangement uses TRBV5-4 and TRBJ2-2, with 13 bases lining up with TRBD2. The CDR3 has 15 amino acids. Trimming cost V 4 bases and J 5 bases; bases outside gene matches: 2. Germline V gene data show CDR1 as SGHNT and CDR2 as YYREEE (reference sequence). The CDR3 DNA follows: TGTGCCAGCAGCACGGGACTAGCGGGGACCGGGGAGCTGTTTTTT. It codes for CASSTGLAGTGELFF.

This clone came up a few times. This chain joins TRBV20-1 and TRBJ1-6; 8 nucleotides match TRBD1. Trimming took 2 bases from V and 7 from J; bases not matched to a gene: 13. The CDR3 is made up of 17 amino acids. The germline V gene has CDR1 DFQATT and CDR2 SNEGSKA (reference sequence). CDR3 region: CSARHRGVGSWNSPLHF. The CDR3 region has the DNA TGCAGTGCTAGACACAGGGGGGTGGGCTCGTGGAATTCACCCCTCCACTTT.

This clone has at least ten counts. At one end, the junction sequence differs from germline, possibly due to a read error. The chain uses TRBV28 and TRBJ1-5; TRBD1 aligns across 7 bases. The CDR3 loop spans 13 amino acids. Per the germline V gene, CDR1 is MDHEN and CDR2 is SYDVKM. The CDR3 is CASSTWPGGLWRF. CDR3 DNA: TGTGCCAGCAGTACCTGGCCAGGGGGTTTGTGGCGGTTT. The full variable domain, its missing parts supplied by reference TRBV28 and TRBJ1-5, is DVKVTQSSRYLVKRTGEKVFLECVQDMDHENMFWYRQDPGLGLRLIYFSYDVKMKEKGDIPEGYSVSREKKERFSLILESASTNQTSMYLCASSTWPGGLWRFGDGTRLSIL.

This clone has ten or more counts. The junction shows a germline mismatch at one end, possibly a read error. The rearrangement joins TRBV7-7 to TRBJ2-2; D uncertain. This CDR3 has 14 residues. CDR1 SSHAT and CDR2 FNYEAQ come from the germline V gene (reference sequence). The DNA of the CDR3 is TGTGCTAGCAGCTTATTGGAGAACACCGGGGAGCTGTTTTTT. It codes for CASSLLENTGELFF.

This clone appeared many times. The sample has other DNA sequences that encode this CDR3 too. The CDR3 coding sequence is TGTGCCAGCAGGGCAATAGATACGCAGTATTTT. Amino acids: CASRAIDTQYF. The chain recombines TRBV2 with TRBJ2-3; the D is unclear. This CDR3 contains 11 residues. CDR1 is SNHLY, CDR2 FYNNEI, per germline. With 6 bases removed from V and 5 bases from J, the gap between germline ends came to 6 bases.

This clone has at least ten counts. The chain joins TRBV5-1 to TRBJ2-2, with a weak D call TRBD2 (6 bases). Germline CDR1 reads SGHRS; CDR2 reads YFSETQ. This CDR3 is built from 17 residues. Trimming took off 0 bases at V and 1 base at J, with 13 bases between the two ends. The DNA for the CDR3 is TGCGCCAGCAGCTTGGCATCCGTCGGGGGGAACACCGGGGAGCTGTTTTTT. It yields the protein CASSLASVGGNTGELFF.

This clone was picked up many times. The chain combines TRBV5-4 with TRBJ1-1; D possibly corresponds to TRBD1 (6 bases). The length of the CDR3 is 14 residues. Between the trimmed V and J ends, which lost 7 bases and 1 base, there was a span of 14 bases. CDR1 is SGHNT, CDR2 YYREEE, per germline (reference sequence). The CDR3 DNA sequence: TGTGCCAGCGCCAAGGGGGGGGAGAACACTGAAGCTTTCTTT. Residues: CASAKGGENTEAFF. The entire variable domain, with the rest obtained from reference TRBV5-4 and TRBJ1-1, is as follows: ETGVTQSPTHLIKTRGQQVTLRCSSQSGHNTVSWYQQALGQGPQFIFQYYREEENGRGNFPPRFSGLQFPNYSSELNVNALELDDSALYLCASAKGGENTEAFFGQGTRLTVV.

This clone has a count of ten or more. The chain joins TRBV27 to TRBJ2-3, with D unresolved. V gave up 6 bases and J gave up 2 bases, with 9 bases separating them. The V gene's germline CDR1 is MNHEY and CDR2 SMNVEV (reference sequence). CDR3 size: 13 residues. Here the CDR3 DNA reads TGTGCCAGCAGAACGACGGACACAGATACGCAGTATTTT. Residues: CASRTTDTDTQYF.

At least ten counts were recorded for this clone. The CDR3 is CASSRLVSSYNEQFF. CDR3 nucleotide sequence: TGTGCCAGCAGCCGGTTGGTAAGCTCCTACAATGAGCAGTTCTTC. This rearrangement joins TRBV11-2 to TRBJ2-1; D remains ambiguous. Trimming cost V 5 bases and J 0 bases, with 11 bases left between them. The CDR3 totals 15 residues. CDR1 and CDR2 (germline): SGHAT, FQNNGV.

This clone was found many times. The V call is TRBV5-5, the J call TRBJ2-3; TRBD2 is a possible D gene (5 bases). This CDR3 has 15 amino acids. Trimming stripped 1 base from V and 2 bases from J, with 11 bases between. CDR1 is SGHKS and CDR2 is YYEKEE in the germline V gene (reference sequence). CDR3 region: CASSLRLTNTDTQYF. The CDR3 DNA sequence: TGTGCCAGCAGCTTGCGACTAACGAACACAGATACGCAGTATTTT.

For the CDR3, the DNA is TGCGCCAGCAGCTTGGACCGGGGGTATATGAACACTGAAGCTTTCTTT. Its protein product is CASSLDRGYMNTEAFF. The V gene is TRBV5-1, the J gene TRBJ1-1, with a tentative D call TRBD1 (5 bases). This CDR3 spans 16 amino acids. V gave up 0 bases and J gave up 0 bases, with 12 bases separating them. Germline V gives CDR1 SGHRS, CDR2 YFSETQ.

Comment on this clone: This may stem from a read error, because a much larger clone lies one nucleotide away. The genes are TRBV29-1 and TRBJ1-2, with D hard to call. Germline lookup yields CDR1 SQVTM and CDR2 ANQGSEA. Trimming took 2 bases from V and 5 from J, leaving 18 bases between them. CDR3 size: 15 residues. The DNA of the CDR3 is TGCAGCGTTGAAACCAGTGGGCGCAGCGGATATGGCTACACCTTC. Amino acid sequence: CSVETSGRSGYGYTF.